These 28 T cell receptor beta chains came from one sample sequenced in a study of blood T cell repertoires in COVID-19. Clones were sequenced by immunoSEQ multiplex PCR, and TCRdb holds only the in-frame ones, with some missing. This table holds about 140,000 clones, 87% found once. Sequenced sample: peripheral blood. The receptors originated from a woman aged 40 to 55 with acute or convalescent COVID-19.

The rearrangement uses TRBV3-1 (or the pseudogene TRBV3-2) and TRBJ2-7, with 10 bases matching TRBD1. This CDR3 is built from 15 residues. Trimming removed 0 bases from V and 7 bases from J; junction bases left unmatched: 6. Germline-derived CDR1 and CDR2 are LGHDT and YNNKEL (reference sequence). The CDR3 loop is CASSQDEGTGEEQYF. CDR3 in DNA: TGTGCCAGCAGCCAAGACGAAGGGACAGGGGAAGAGCAGTACTTC.

The chain combines TRBV7-3 with TRBJ1-1; 8 bases align to TRBD1. This CDR3 spans 13 amino acids. Germline V gives CDR1 SGHTA, CDR2 FQGTGA. V lost 5 bases and J lost 8; bases outside the gene matches: 7. CDR3 region: CASSHFGQGEAFF. The CDR3, as DNA: TGTGCCAGCAGCCACTTCGGACAGGGCGAAGCTTTCTTT.

DNA of the CDR3: TGTGCCAGCAGTTTTTCAGGGATAAATTCACCCCTCCACTTT. This gives the protein CASSFSGINSPLHF. V gene TRBV7-2 combines with J gene TRBJ1-6; perhaps TRBD1 as D (5 bases). Germline V gives CDR1 SGHTA, CDR2 FQGNSA. The V end was cut by 6 bases, the J end by 7 bases, with 13 bases between. There are 14 residues in the CDR3.

The gene calls are TRBV4-2 and TRBJ1-1; 7 nucleotides line up with TRBD1. The CDR3 totals 14 residues. Germline V gene data show CDR1 as LGHNA and CDR2 as YNFKEQ. J gave up 4 bases and V 2 bases, and 4 bases lay outside the gene matches. For the CDR3, the DNA is TGTGCCAGCAGCCAAACAGGGGCAACCACTGAAGCTTTCTTT. It is translated as CASSQTGATTEAFF.

J is TRBJ1-1 and V is TRBV30; possible D gene TRBD1, 6 bases. The V and J ends lost 3 bases and 7 bases respectively, with 12 bases between them. From germline, CDR1 is GTSNPN and CDR2 SVGIG (reference sequence). This CDR3 is built from 12 residues. The CDR3 DNA follows: TGTGCCTGGAGGGCCCGGACAGATGAAGCTTTCTTT. It specifies CAWRARTDEAFF.

The rearrangement uses TRBV18 and TRBJ1-4, with TRBD1 as a possible D gene (6 bases). Germline CDR1 and CDR2: KGHSH and LQKENI. The CDR3 is 15 residues long. V shed 2 bases and J shed 8 bases, with 15 bases lying between them. In DNA, the CDR3 is TGTGCCAGCTCACCAGCCAACGAGGGGGAGGAAAAACTGTTTTTT. Translated: CASSPANEGEEKLFF.

This clone was counted only a few times. V is TRBV10-3 and J is TRBJ2-3; TRBD2 matches 8 bases. V shed 8 bases, J shed 6 bases, and the junction held 1 base outside the gene matches. This CDR3 is built from 11 residues. The germline CDR1 and CDR2 sequences are ENHRY and SYGVKD. CDR3 in amino acids: CAIRGGDTQYF. CDR3 nucleotide sequence: TGTGCCATCCGCGGGGGGGATACGCAGTATTTT.

The chain is built from TRBV20-1 and TRBJ2-5; a weak D match, TRBD1 (5 bases). Looked up from germline, CDR1 is DFQATT and CDR2 is SNEGSKA (reference sequence). The germline V and J ends were trimmed by 3 bases and 0 bases, with 11 bases remaining between them. CDR3 length equals 14 residues. CDR3 nucleotide sequence: TGCAGTGCTAGTAGGACACCGTACCAAGAGACCCAGTACTTC. Protein product: CSASRTPYQETQYF.

This chain links TRBV5-1 with TRBJ1-6; 8 nucleotides agree with TRBD1. Trimming at V came to 0 bases and at J to 8 bases, leaving 10 bases not matched to a gene. CDR3 length: 17 residues. The germline V gene has CDR1 SGHRS and CDR2 YFSETQ. The CDR3 DNA reads as TGCGCCAGCAGCTTGGCCTATTCAGGGGGCGTGGATTCACCCCTCCACTTT. This encodes CASSLAYSGGVDSPLHF.

The CDR3 coding sequence is TGTGCCAGCAGCTTGGGGGAGCGGGAGACCCAGTACTTC. This translates into CASSLGERETQYF. This chain joins TRBV5-8 and TRBJ2-5; possibly TRBD2 for D (5 bases). CDR3 size: 13 residues. Trimming removed 0 bases from V and 5 bases from J, with 8 bases in between. Germline lookup yields CDR1 SGHTS and CDR2 YDEGEE.

This chain uses TRBV6-2 or TRBV6-3 with TRBJ2-1, with 7 bases fitting TRBD1. The J segment lost 0 bases and the V segment lost 4 bases, leaving 6 bases of the junction unmatched. Per germline, CDR1 MNHEY and CDR2 SVGEGT. The CDR3 is 16 amino acids. Written as DNA, the CDR3 is TGTGCCAGCAGTTCGAGAGACAGGGCCTCCTACAATGAGCAGTTCTTC. This gives the protein CASSSRDRASYNEQFF.

This clone was recorded a few times. V is TRBV3-1 (or the pseudogene TRBV3-2) and J is TRBJ1-6, with TRBD1 matching over 11 bases. There are 18 residues in the CDR3. With V trimmed by 5 bases and J by 11 bases, 17 bases remained unmatched. Germline V gene data show CDR1 as LGHDT and CDR2 as YNNKEL (reference sequence). The CDR3 reads CASSRGDRGISRFTPLHF. As DNA, the CDR3 is TGTGCCAGCAGCAGGGGGGACAGGGGGATCAGCAGGTTTACACCCCTCCACTTT.

CDR3 loop: CASSSTRPSYNEQFF. CDR3 coding DNA: TGTGCCAGCAGTTCGACTAGACCCTCCTACAATGAGCAGTTCTTC. This sequence joins TRBV6-5 and TRBJ2-1, with a tentative D call TRBD2 (6 bases). CDR1 MNHEY and CDR2 SVGAGI come from the germline V gene. The CDR3 extends over 15 amino acids. V was cut by 4 bases and J by 0 bases, with 10 bases left in between.

The chain is built from TRBV6-2 or TRBV6-3 and TRBJ2-5; TRBD2 matches at 7 bases. Germline-derived CDR1 and CDR2 are MNHEY and SVGEGT. J lost 5 bases, V lost 6 bases, and 9 bases had no gene match. The CDR3 length is 14 residues. The CDR3 region is CASSPGGGVETQYF. The CDR3 DNA reads as TGTGCCAGCAGCCCCGGTGGGGGGGTGGAGACCCAGTACTTC.

The rearrangement links TRBV7-3 to TRBJ2-3; TRBD2 might be the D (6 bases). CDR3 length: 14 residues. Trimming left V 5 bases short and J 2 bases short, with 11 bases between. Germline CDR1 and CDR2: SGHTA and FQGTGA. The CDR3 here is CASSPGGSTDTQYF. The CDR3 DNA reads TGTGCCAGCAGCCCCGGGGGATCCACAGATACGCAGTATTTT.

The gene calls are TRBV7-8 and TRBJ2-1, with 15 bases identical to TRBD2. Germline V gene data show CDR1 as SGHVS and CDR2 as FQNEAQ. V shed 5 bases and J 12 bases; nucleotides not matched to a gene: 14. The CDR3 runs to 17 residues. CDR3 loop: CASSPRTSGRAQFGQFF. The CDR3 DNA reads TGTGCCAGCAGCCCCCGGACTAGCGGGAGGGCCCAGTTTGGGCAGTTCTTC.

This chain connects TRBV6-4 to TRBJ2-3, with TRBD2 identical over 7 bases. The J segment lost 0 bases and the V segment lost 3 bases, leaving 3 bases of the junction unmatched. This CDR3 comprises 15 residues. Germline-derived CDR1 and CDR2 are MRHNA and SNTAGT. CDR3 bases: TGTGCCAGCAGTGAAAGTAGCGGGAGCACAGATACGCAGTATTTT. Translated, it gives CASSESSGSTDTQYF.

The chain carries TRBV27 and TRBJ2-1, with 11 bases lining up with TRBD2. The CDR3 is 14 amino acids. Germline trimming cut 6 bases from V and 7 bases from J; bases unmatched to any gene: 5. CDR1 is MNHEY, CDR2 SMNVEV, per germline (reference sequence). CDR3 protein: CASRIAGGVNEQFF. The CDR3 DNA reads as TGTGCCAGCAGAATAGCGGGGGGGGTAAATGAGCAGTTCTTC.

This clone was observed a single time. The chain joins TRBV2 to TRBJ1-5; 10 nucleotides align to TRBD1. The CDR3 is made up of 17 amino acids. V shed 5 bases, J shed 3 bases, and the junction held 10 bases outside the gene matches. Germline-derived CDR1 and CDR2 are SNHLY and FYNNEI. In DNA form, the CDR3 reads TGTGCCAGCAGTTCTCTCTGGACAGGGGGAATCAATCAGCCCCAGCATTTT. Translated, it gives CASSSLWTGGINQPQHF.

The chain combines TRBV7-8 with TRBJ2-5, with unresolved D. Germline V gene data show CDR1 as SGHVS and CDR2 as FQNEAQ. This CDR3 contains 13 residues. Deletions cut 7 bases from V and 2 bases from J, with 11 bases between. CDR3 residues: CASTQVAQETQYF. In DNA, the CDR3 is TGTGCCAGCACCCAGGTTGCGCAAGAGACCCAGTACTTC.

This chain connects TRBV24-1 to TRBJ2-1; D is possibly TRBD2 (5 bases). The V gene lost 5 bases and the J gene lost 1 base, with 14 bases spanning the gap. CDR3 length equals 16 residues. Germline CDR1 reads KGHDR; CDR2 reads SFDVKD. CDR3: CATSGAVPGSYNEQFF. The CDR3 nucleotides read TGTGCCACCAGTGGGGCGGTACCGGGATCCTACAATGAGCAGTTCTTC.

The chain uses TRBV3-1 (or the pseudogene TRBV3-2) and TRBJ2-2; the D gene is possibly TRBD2 (6 bases). Germline V gives CDR1 LGHDT, CDR2 YNNKEL (reference sequence). This CDR3 region has 17 residues. The germline V and J ends were trimmed by 0 bases and 3 bases, with 14 bases remaining between them. The CDR3 bases are TGTGCCAGCAGCCAAGATCGGCTAGGAGGGTACACCGGGGAGCTGTTTTTT. It yields the protein CASSQDRLGGYTGELFF.

The chain carries TRBV7-8 and TRBJ2-7; 8 positions match TRBD2. V was clipped by 7 bases and J by 1 base; unmatched bases: 6. CDR3 length: 14 amino acids. CDR1 SGHVS and CDR2 FQNEAQ come from the germline V gene. Here the CDR3 reads CASNGGLGSYEQYF. Here the CDR3 DNA reads TGTGCCAGCAACGGGGGACTAGGATCCTACGAGCAGTACTTC.

The chain carries TRBV7-9 and TRBJ1-2, with D perhaps matching TRBD1 (6 bases). The ends were cut back, 4 bases at V and 0 bases at J, with 15 bases in the middle. The CDR3 runs 16 residues. Germline CDR1 and CDR2: SEHNR and FQNEAQ (reference sequence). CDR3 protein: CASSSQGSLANYGYTF. CDR3 DNA: TGTGCCAGCAGCTCCCAGGGGTCTTTAGCTAACTATGGCTACACCTTC.

This clone was counted a single time. The rearrangement links TRBV6-2 or TRBV6-3 to TRBJ2-6, with TRBD1 matching over 7 bases. From germline, CDR1 is MNHEY and CDR2 SVGEGT. The V and J ends lost 2 bases and 2 bases, in that order; junction bases with no gene match: 18. The CDR3 covers 21 residues. The CDR3 DNA sequence: TGTGCCAGCAGTTACGTGTATGAGTGGACAGGTCCTAGAGCTGGGGCCAACGTCCTGACTTTC. Encoded protein: CASSYVYEWTGPRAGANVLTF.

This clone was recorded only once. The rearrangement joins TRBV7-9 to TRBJ1-5, with TRBD1 identical over 7 bases. Trimming at V came to 4 bases and at J to 6 bases, leaving 6 bases not matched to a gene. Germline V gene sequence: CDR1 SEHNR, CDR2 FQNEAQ (reference sequence). CDR3 size: 14 residues. The CDR3 is CASSSTGRGQPQHF. Here the CDR3 DNA reads TGTGCCAGCAGCTCGACAGGGAGAGGTCAGCCCCAGCATTTT.

V and J are TRBV9 and TRBJ1-2; TRBD1 might be the D (6 bases). The CDR3 spans 16 residues. Germline V gene lookup returns CDR1 SGDLS and CDR2 YYNGEE. Trimming removed 3 bases at V and 0 bases at J, with 15 bases between. The CDR3 here is CASSDSRGAPNYGYTF. The CDR3 DNA reads TGTGCCAGCAGCGACAGCCGGGGGGCTCCTAACTATGGCTACACCTTC.

The chain combines TRBV19 with TRBJ2-3; 7 bases map to TRBD2. The V gene's germline CDR1 is LNHDA and CDR2 SQIVND (reference sequence). J lost 2 bases, V lost 3 bases, and 11 bases had no gene match. The CDR3 length is 17 residues. In DNA form, the CDR3 reads TGTGCCAGTAGTATGGTCGGGGCGGGAGTAGACACAGATACGCAGTATTTT. Amino acids: CASSMVGAGVDTDTQYF. Variable domain in full (rest from reference TRBV19 and TRBJ2-3): DGGITQSPKYLFRKEGQNVTLSCEQNLNHDAMYWYRQDPGQGLRLIYYSQIVNDFQKGDIAEGYSVSREKKESFPLTVTSAQKNPTAFYLCASSMVGAGVDTDTQYFGPGTRLTVL.